These 22 T cell receptor beta chains came from one sample sequenced in a study of cytomegalovirus exposure and HLA in healthy donors. Primers for the PCR totalled 60 Vbeta and 13 Jbeta. Method: immunoSEQ multiplex PCR; TCRdb's copy keeps in-frame clones and lacks some. This sample has fewer than 150,000 clones, with around 79% found just once. The source material was PBMCs. The receptors originated from a middle-aged woman in good health and CMV-seronegative.

The chain carries TRBV10-3 and TRBJ2-2; 7 bases line up with TRBD2. CDR1 ENHRY and CDR2 SYGVKD come from the germline V gene. This CDR3 contains 15 residues. V trimming: 9 bases; J trimming: 9 bases; junction bases outside the gene matches: 16. DNA of the CDR3: TGTGCCATTCTCATAAATCGGGGGGTCAGGAGGGAGCTGTTTTTT. It codes for CAILINRGVRRELFF.

The V gene is TRBV6-1, the J gene TRBJ1-5; D perhaps matches TRBD1 (6 bases). The germline V gene has CDR1 MNHNS and CDR2 SASEGT. The CDR3 contains 18 residues. V lost 0 bases to trimming and J lost 0 bases, with 15 bases between them. The CDR3: CASSEAGGQSYSNQPQHF. The CDR3 coding sequence is TGTGCCAGCAGTGAAGCGGGCGGACAGTCTTATAGCAATCAGCCCCAGCATTTT.

The V call is TRBV4-2, the J call TRBJ2-1; no definite D call. The CDR3 totals 18 residues. V was cut by 0 bases and J by 0 bases, with 15 bases left in between. Per the germline V gene, CDR1 is LGHNA and CDR2 is YNFKEQ. In nucleotides, the CDR3 is TGTGCCAGCAGCCAAGATTCCGCGGCGGTGAGCTCCTACAATGAGCAGTTCTTC. It is translated as CASSQDSAAVSSYNEQFF.

The gene calls are TRBV19 and TRBJ2-3; a weak D match, TRBD1 (5 bases). The CDR3 contains 13 residues. Germline V gene data show CDR1 as LNHDA and CDR2 as SQIVND (reference sequence). V was shortened by 4 bases and J by 3 bases, with 8 bases between the two germline ends. Written as DNA, the CDR3 is TGTGCCAGTAGTACAGGGTGGACAGATACGCAGTATTTT. Translating gives CASSTGWTDTQYF. Looking up the rest from reference TRBV19 and TRBJ2-3 gives the full variable domain: DGGITQSPKYLFRKEGQNVTLSCEQNLNHDAMYWYRQDPGQGLRLIYYSQIVNDFQKGDIAEGYSVSREKKESFPLTVTSAQKNPTAFYLCASSTGWTDTQYFGPGTRLTVL.

The chain uses TRBV28 and TRBJ2-1; 7 positions agree with TRBD1. CDR3 length: 12 residues. Germline values: CDR1 MDHEN, CDR2 SYDVKM. V shed 7 bases and J 6 bases; nucleotides not matched to a gene: 3. The CDR3 DNA is TGTGCCAGCACAGGGGACAGCAATGAGCAGTTCTTC. Translation: CASTGDSNEQFF.

The chain uses TRBV28 and TRBJ2-7; TRBD1 aligns across 10 bases. CDR1 and CDR2 from the germline V gene are MDHEN and SYDVKM. V gave up 3 bases and J gave up 6 bases; unmatched junction bases: 8. The CDR3 covers 15 residues. The CDR3 DNA reads as TGTGCCAGCAGTTTGCGGGGACAGGGGCCAGGCGAGCAGTACTTC. The encoded protein is CASSLRGQGPGEQYF.

The chain combines TRBV11-3 with TRBJ2-2, with D possibly being TRBD1 (5 bases). The CDR3 loop spans 12 amino acids. The V end lost 4 bases, the J end lost 6 bases, and 6 bases lay between the germline ends. CDR1 is SGHNT and CDR2 is YENEEA in the germline V gene. The DNA of the CDR3 is TGTGCCAGCAGCTCACAGGCCGGGGAGCTGTTTTTT. Amino acids: CASSSQAGELFF.

V usage is TRBV28 and J usage is TRBJ1-1, with TRBD1 matching over 9 bases. Germline CDR1 is MDHEN and CDR2 is SYDVKM. This CDR3 is built from 14 residues. J gave up 4 bases and V 3 bases, and 3 bases lay outside the gene matches. CDR3 sequence: CASSFMDRGTEAFF. The CDR3 DNA follows: TGTGCCAGCAGTTTCATGGACAGGGGCACTGAAGCTTTCTTT.

The V gene is TRBV28, the J gene TRBJ2-7; 11 bases are a match to TRBD2. Germline V lookup: CDR1 MDHEN, CDR2 SYDVKM. The CDR3 is 15 amino acids. The trim removed 4 bases at V and 2 bases at J, leaving 4 bases unmatched. CDR3 in DNA: TGTGCCAGCAGTTCACCGGGACTAGCGGCCTACGAGCAGTACTTC. Residues: CASSSPGLAAYEQYF.

The chain recombines TRBV7-9 with TRBJ2-3; TRBD2 is a possible D gene (6 bases). From germline, CDR1 is SEHNR and CDR2 FQNEAQ (reference sequence). The V end lost 3 bases, the J end lost 2 bases, and 12 bases lay between the germline ends. The CDR3 has 15 amino acids. For the CDR3, the DNA is TGTGCCAGCAGCTTGAGTCGGGGGTTCACAGATACGCAGTATTTT. Protein sequence: CASSLSRGFTDTQYF.

This clone has just a few counts. V and J are TRBV19 and TRBJ1-5; 7 nucleotides match TRBD1. The CDR3 extends over 17 amino acids. After removal of 4 bases from V and 0 bases from J, the junction contained 9 bases not matched to a gene. Germline V gene data show CDR1 as LNHDA and CDR2 as SQIVND (reference sequence). The chain's CDR3 is CASSTSGTAYSNQPQHF. The CDR3 DNA follows: TGTGCCAGTAGTACATCCGGGACAGCATATAGCAATCAGCCCCAGCATTTT.

This clone was counted only a few times. The rearrangement links TRBV11-2 to TRBJ2-3; D may be TRBD1 (5 bases). V lost 6 bases and J lost 2, with 9 bases in between. This CDR3 has 13 amino acids. Germline CDR1 SGHAT, CDR2 FQNNGV. The CDR3 loop is CASSKGYTDTQYF. CDR3 bases: TGTGCCAGCAGTAAGGGGTACACAGATACGCAGTATTTT. The full variable domain, with the rest looked up from reference TRBV11-2 and TRBJ2-3, is EAGVAQSPRYKIIEKRQSVAFWCNPISGHATLYWYQQILGQGPKLLIQFQNNGVVDDSQLPKDRFSAERLKGVDSTLKIQPAKLEDSAVYLCASSKGYTDTQYFGPGTRLTVL.

The rearrangement uses TRBV6-1 and TRBJ1-1, with D possibly TRBD1 on 6 matching bases. This CDR3 contains 13 residues. V was cut by 3 bases and J by 5 bases, with 10 bases left in between. The germline V gene has CDR1 MNHNS and CDR2 SASEGT. CDR3 coding DNA: TGTGCCAGCAGTGACGCGCAGGGGACTGAAGCTTTCTTT. Translation: CASSDAQGTEAFF.

V and J are TRBV27 and TRBJ1-1, with TRBD1 matching over 8 bases. The germline V gene has CDR1 MNHEY and CDR2 SMNVEV (reference sequence). V lost 5 bases, J lost 5 bases, and 7 bases stayed unmatched. The CDR3 is 14 residues long. The CDR3: CASSKGQGRTEAFF. For the CDR3, the DNA is TGTGCCAGCAGTAAAGGACAGGGAAGAACTGAAGCTTTCTTT.

The chain uses TRBV18 and TRBJ1-2, with a weak D call TRBD1 (6 bases). Germline loops: CDR1 KGHSH, CDR2 LQKENI. V was clipped by 3 bases and J by 10 bases, with 15 bases between them. The CDR3 spans 13 residues. As DNA, the CDR3 is TGTGCCAGCTCACCCCAGGGTTCAGGGGACTACACCTTC. The encoded protein is CASSPQGSGDYTF.

This clone has only a few counts. The V gene is TRBV4-2, the J gene TRBJ2-5; a weak D match, TRBD2 (6 bases). The V and J ends lost 3 bases and 5 bases respectively, with 16 bases between them. The CDR3 spans 15 residues. CDR1 is LGHNA, CDR2 YNFKEQ, per germline. CDR3 region: CASSQGDSHGETQYF. Here the CDR3 DNA reads TGTGCCAGCAGCCAGGGGGACTCTCACGGGGAGACCCAGTACTTC.

V gene TRBV27 combines with J gene TRBJ1-1; a possible D gene is TRBD1 (5 bases). The germline V gene encodes CDR1 MNHEY and CDR2 SMNVEV (reference sequence). The CDR3 runs 15 residues. V lost 7 bases, J lost 5 bases, and 20 bases lay in between. CDR3: CASTFISRDRTEAFF. Here the CDR3 DNA reads TGTGCCAGCACATTTATCTCCAGGGATAGGACTGAAGCTTTCTTT.

V usage is TRBV7-3 and J usage is TRBJ2-5, with TRBD1 matching over 7 bases. The CDR3 contains 13 residues. Trimming removed 5 bases from V and 3 bases from J; junction bases left unmatched: 3. Germline CDR1 is SGHTA and CDR2 is FQGTGA. CDR3 DNA: TGTGCCAGCAGCCTCGACAGGGAAGAGACCCAGTACTTC. It specifies CASSLDREETQYF. The variable domain in full, completed from reference TRBV7-3 and TRBJ2-5, reads GAGVSQTPSNKVTEKGKYVELRCDPISGHTALYWYRQSLGQGPEFLIYFQGTGAADDSGLPNDRFFAVRPEGSVSTLKIQRTERGDSAVYLCASSLDREETQYFGPGTRLLVL.

Points on this clone: This same CDR3 is encoded by further DNA sequences in the sample. The V call is TRBV2, the J call TRBJ2-7, with TRBD2 as a possible D gene (6 bases). The CDR3 is 10 amino acids. V dropped 6 bases and J dropped 7 bases, with 7 bases sitting between them. Germline CDR1 reads SNHLY; CDR2 reads FYNNEI. The CDR3 bases are TGTGCCAGCAGCGGGGGTGAGCAGTACTTC. This translates into CASSGGEQYF.

The chain is built from TRBV28 and TRBJ1-4, with 8 bases that match TRBD1. J lost 3 bases, V lost 5 bases, and 11 bases had no gene match. The CDR3 is made up of 17 amino acids. Germline CDR1 reads MDHEN; CDR2 reads SYDVKM. The CDR3 DNA sequence: TGTGCCAGCAGTCCCGGGACAGGACCTGCGGCTAATGAAAAACTGTTTTTT. This codes for CASSPGTGPAANEKLFF.

The chain has TRBV5-1 and TRBJ1-1; D may be TRBD1 (5 bases). Trimming took off 7 bases at V and 4 bases at J, with 11 bases between the two ends. CDR1 and CDR2 (germline): SGHRS, YFSETQ. The CDR3 extends over 12 amino acids. The CDR3 here is CASSREGTEAFF. The CDR3 coding sequence is TGCGCCAGCTCCAGGGAAGGCACTGAAGCTTTCTTT.

The chain uses TRBV11-2 and TRBJ2-1, with 11 bases lining up with TRBD2. The CDR3 is 16 residues long. J gave up 5 bases and V 5 bases, and 8 bases lay outside the gene matches. The germline V gene encodes CDR1 SGHAT and CDR2 FQNNGV. The CDR3 reads CASSPLAGAPNNEQFF. The CDR3 DNA is TGTGCCAGCAGCCCACTAGCGGGAGCCCCTAACAATGAGCAGTTCTTC. Together with reference TRBV11-2 and TRBJ2-1, the CDR3 gives the full variable domain: EAGVAQSPRYKIIEKRQSVAFWCNPISGHATLYWYQQILGQGPKLLIQFQNNGVVDDSQLPKDRFSAERLKGVDSTLKIQPAKLEDSAVYLCASSPLAGAPNNEQFFGPGTRLTVL.